Listed below are T cell receptor beta chains from one sample, sequenced in a study of post-analysis software for immune sequencing data. TCRdb reprocessed the PCR reads via MiXCR and lists one record per CDR3 protein. The sample consists of approximately 180,000 distinct CDR3 sequences, about 29% of them appearing once. The sample taken for sequencing was blood. These TCRs come from a girl under 18 with multiple sclerosis. CDR3s include the opening cysteine and the closing phenylalanine or tryptophan. The listing skips clone size in some rows; elsewhere it reads once, few, many or a size class.

cdr3_length,clone_size,v_call,j_call,cdr3_aa
14,-,TRBV12-3/TRBV12-4,TRBJ2-2,CASSLQGDTGELFF
16,-,TRBV6-1,TRBJ2-4,CASSEHPIPAKNIQYF
14,-,TRBV5-4,TRBJ2-1,CASSLSGRLNEQFF
15,many,TRBV3-1,TRBJ2-1,CASRSASVSYNEQFF
14,many,TRBV20-1,TRBJ2-1,CSARVRSSYNEQFF
15,-,TRBV6-6,TRBJ1-1,CASSRGFDMNTEAFF
12,many,TRBV20-1,TRBJ2-3,CSASGGADTQYF
15,few,TRBV12-5,TRBJ2-1,CASGLVPRLDNEQFF
14,many,TRBV29-1,TRBJ1-4,CSVAFTGGNEKLFF
16,few,TRBV5-1,TRBJ1-6,CASSLTLGTYGSPLHF
16,many,TRBV5-5,TRBJ2-1,CASSSRGLGSYNEQFF
9,-,TRBV29-1,TRBJ1-1,CSPTGEAFF
13,few,TRBV24-1,TRBJ2-2,CATSAGMLGELFF
16,few,TRBV15,TRBJ1-2,CATSRAAGPLNYGYTF
16,-,TRBV20-1,-,CSARPRDSPYGETQYF
16,many,TRBV27,TRBJ1-2,CASSLLGGVYVGGYTF